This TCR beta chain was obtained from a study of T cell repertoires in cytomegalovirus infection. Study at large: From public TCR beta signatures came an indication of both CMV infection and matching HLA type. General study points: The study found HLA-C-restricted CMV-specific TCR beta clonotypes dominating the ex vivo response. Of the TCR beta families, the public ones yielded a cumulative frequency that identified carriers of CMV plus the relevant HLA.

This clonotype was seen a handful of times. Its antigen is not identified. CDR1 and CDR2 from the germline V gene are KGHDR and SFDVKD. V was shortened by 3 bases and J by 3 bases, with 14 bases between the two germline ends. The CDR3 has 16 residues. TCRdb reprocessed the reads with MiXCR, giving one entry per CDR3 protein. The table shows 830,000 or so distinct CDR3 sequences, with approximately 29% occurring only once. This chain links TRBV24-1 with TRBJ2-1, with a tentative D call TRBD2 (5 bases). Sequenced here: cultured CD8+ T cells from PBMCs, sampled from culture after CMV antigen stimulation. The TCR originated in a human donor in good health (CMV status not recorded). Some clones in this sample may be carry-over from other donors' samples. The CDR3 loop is CATSDDRGNYYNEQFF. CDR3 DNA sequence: TGTGCCACCAGTGATGATCGAGGGAATTACTACAATGAGCAGTTCTTC.